These 2 T cell receptor beta chains were all obtained from the same sample, sequenced in a study of blood T cells in healthy people across ages. It was with a sample-barcoded 5' primer and a J-beta primer mix that a second PCR of about 6 to 12 cycles was run. One entry per CDR3 protein results from TCRdb running MiXCR on the 5' RACE reads. Of some 1.5 million distinct CDR3 sequences in the sample, approximately 39% were seen once. The sample taken for sequencing was blood. These TCRs come from a woman between 18 and 29 years old in good health.

The chain has TRBV7-3 and TRBJ2-2; 7 nucleotides match TRBD1. From germline, CDR1 is SGHTA and CDR2 FQGTGA. V lost 1 base to trimming and J lost 5 bases; unmatched junction nucleotides: 7. The CDR3 is 16 residues long. The CDR3 DNA is TGTGCCAGCAGCTTAAGAGGGGGCTCGCGAACCGGGGAGCTGTTTTTT. This translates into CASSLRGGSRTGELFF. Full variable domain (missing parts from reference TRBV7-3 and TRBJ2-2): GAGVSQTPSNKVTEKGKYVELRCDPISGHTALYWYRQSLGQGPEFLIYFQGTGAADDSGLPNDRFFAVRPEGSVSTLKIQRTERGDSAVYLCASSLRGGSRTGELFFGEGSRLTVL.

The chain employs TRBV21-1 and TRBJ1-2. TRBV21-1 is an annotated pseudogene. The CDR3 has 13 amino acids. The CDR3 sequence is CASKESRDYGYTF. Here the CDR3 DNA reads TGTGCCAGCAAGGAAAGCCGGGACTATGGCTACACCTTC.